The rows below give T cell receptor beta chains drawn from one sample of a study of CD8+ T cells in alopecia areata. Profiling relied on immunoSEQ multiplex PCR, and the TCRdb table lists in-frame clones only, not all of them. The sample carries under 200,000 clones, around 71% recorded once. The input for sequencing was CD4+ T cells sorted from blood, taken at week 4, from a patient treated with tofacitinib. Receptors were obtained from a human donor with alopecia areata. CDR3s include the opening cysteine and the closing phenylalanine or tryptophan. The D gene is left open where the match is weak. Not every row has a clone size; where given, it reads once, few, many or a size class.

j_gene | d_gene | v_gene | abundance | CDR3aa | CDR3nt
TRBJ1-5 | - | TRBV2 | - | CASKWPPTKMGNQPQHF | TGTGCCAGCAAATGGCCCCCTACAAAGATGGGCAATCAGCCCCAGCATTTT
TRBJ2-7 | - | TRBV25-1 | - | CASSGDDWPYEQYF | TGTGCCAGCAGTGGGGACGATTGGCCGTACGAGCAGTACTTC
TRBJ2-3 | - | TRBV7-9 | - | CASSQVTDTQYF | TGTGCCAGCAGCCAGGTTACAGATACGCAGTATTTT
TRBJ2-3 | - | TRBV30 | few | CAWSVSLTPDTQYF | TGTGCCTGGAGTGTATCCCTCACCCCAGATACGCAGTATTTT
TRBJ2-1 | - | TRBV9 | - | CASSAEPRNEQFF | TGTGCCAGCAGCGCCGAACCGCGAAATGAGCAGTTCTTC
TRBJ2-3 | - | TRBV6-5 | - | CASSTAADTQYF | TGTGCCAGCAGTACCGCGGCAGATACGCAGTATTTT
TRBJ2-7 | TRBD1 | TRBV19 | - | CASSMGAGQGHEQYF | TGTGCCAGTAGTATGGGGGCCGGACAGGGCCACGAGCAGTACTTC
TRBJ1-6 | - | TRBV5-6 | - | CASSWIGLNNSPLHF | TGTGCCAGCAGCTGGATAGGGTTGAATAATTCACCCCTCCACTTT
TRBJ2-5 | TRBD2 | TRBV10-3 | few | CAIRSSGGQETQYF | TGTGCCATCAGGTCTAGCGGGGGCCAAGAGACCCAGTACTTC
TRBJ2-4 | - | TRBV7-2 | - | CASSPGAVQSVAKNIQYF | TGTGCCAGCAGCCCGGGGGCGGTGCAGTCTGTAGCCAAAAACATTCAGTACTTC
TRBJ2-1 | - | TRBV4-3 | once | CASSQDRRGPHNEQFF | TGCGCCAGCAGCCAAGATCGGAGGGGGCCCCACAATGAGCAGTTCTTC
TRBJ1-1 | - | TRBV30 | few | CAWSDGAWAEAFF | TGTGCCTGGAGTGACGGCGCCTGGGCTGAAGCTTTCTTT
TRBJ1-4 | - | TRBV2 | few | CASRRNGVNEKLFF | TGTGCCAGCAGGAGGAACGGGGTTAATGAAAAACTGTTTTTT
TRBJ1-6 | - | TRBV4-3 | - | CASSQDSGSPLHF | TGCGCCAGCAGCCAAGACAGTGGATCACCCCTCCACTTT
TRBJ1-2 | TRBD1 | TRBV11-2 | few | CASSLDRDYGYTF | TGTGCCAGCAGCTTGGACAGGGACTATGGCTACACCTTC
TRBJ2-4 | - | TRBV19 | - | CASSPRTQNIQYF | TGTGCCAGTAGTCCTCGGACCCAAAACATTCAGTACTTC
TRBJ1-4 | TRBD1 | TRBV7-2 | - | CASSLTSQGDVKLFF | TGTGCCAGCAGCCTAACGTCACAGGGGGATGTAAAACTGTTTTTT
TRBJ1-5 | - | TRBV30 | - | CAWSVTHLDQPQHF | TGTGCCTGGAGTGTGACCCATCTCGATCAGCCCCAGCATTTT
TRBJ2-2 | - | TRBV30 | - | CAWTGHRTGELFF | TGTGCCTGGACCGGGCACCGAACCGGGGAGCTGTTTTTT
TRBJ1-2 | - | TRBV27 | few | CASTPSGRLNGYTF | TGTGCCAGCACCCCTTCTGGACGCCTCAATGGCTACACCTTC
TRBJ1-2 | - | TRBV19 | - | CASSIGAGRGGYTF | TGTGCCAGTAGTATCGGAGCAGGGAGAGGAGGCTACACCTTC
TRBJ1-2 | TRBD1 | TRBV7-9 | - | CASSFLTGGYGYTF | TGTGCCAGCAGCTTCTTGACAGGGGGCTATGGCTACACCTTC
TRBJ1-1 | - | TRBV30 | - | CAWSVLRGTEAFF | TGTGCCTGGAGTGTTTTGAGGGGGACTGAAGCTTTCTTT
TRBJ2-5 | - | TRBV5-8 | - | CASSLRVGEGTQYF | TGTGCCAGCAGCTTACGCGTGGGAGAAGGGACCCAGTACTTC
TRBJ2-4 | TRBD1 | TRBV6-1 | - | CASRQTGGDIQYF | TGTGCCAGCAGACAGACAGGGGGTGACATTCAGTACTTC
TRBJ2-1 | - | TRBV9 | - | CASSPDGDAYNEQFF | TGTGCCAGCAGCCCCGACGGTGACGCCTACAATGAGCAGTTCTTC
TRBJ2-2 | - | TRBV4-1 | - | CASSQETKDGELFF | TGCGCCAGCAGCCAAGAAACTAAGGACGGGGAGCTGTTTTTT
TRBJ2-7 | - | TRBV5-1 | - | CASSLPDNEQYF | TGCGCCAGCAGCTTGCCGGACAACGAGCAGTACTTC
TRBJ1-1 | - | TRBV27 | - | CASSLSGVSGREAFF | TGTGCCAGCAGTTTATCTGGTGTTAGTGGCCGTGAAGCTTTCTTT
TRBJ2-2 | TRBD2 | TRBV30 | - | CASRGSRNTGELFF | TGTGCCTCGCGGGGGTCTAGGAACACCGGGGAGCTGTTTTTT
TRBJ1-6 | - | TRBV30 | - | CAWVRSSYNSPLHF | TGTGCCTGGGTACGGAGCTCCTATAATTCACCCCTCCACTTT
TRBJ2-6 | - | TRBV30 | - | CAWTTGFGANVLTF | TGTGCCTGGACTACAGGGTTCGGGGCCAACGTCCTGACTTTC
TRBJ2-3 | - | TRBV29-1 | - | CSVATGGDTQYF | TGCAGCGTTGCAACAGGAGGGGATACGCAGTATTTT
TRBJ2-2 | TRBD1 | TRBV29-1 | - | CSGGTGGRTGELFF | TGCAGCGGTGGGACAGGGGGTCGCACCGGGGAGCTGTTTTTT
TRBJ1-2 | TRBD1 | TRBV6-6 | - | CASRRQGIGYTF | TGTGCCAGCAGACGACAGGGTATTGGCTACACCTTC
TRBJ2-7 | - | TRBV5-1 | - | CASSLESGYEQYF | TGCGCCAGCAGCTTGGAGTCAGGGTACGAGCAGTACTTC
TRBJ1-6 | TRBD1 | TRBV19 | - | CASTTGTGGDSPLHF | TGTGCCAGTACTACAGGGACAGGGGGTGACTCACCCCTCCACTTT
TRBJ2-5 | - | TRBV5-1 | - | CASSLDGGPQETQYF | TGCGCCAGCAGCTTGGACGGGGGGCCCCAAGAGACCCAGTACTTC
TRBJ1-1 | TRBD1 | TRBV7-2 | few | CASSVPTGFTEAFF | TGTGCCAGCAGCGTCCCGACAGGGTTCACTGAAGCTTTCTTT
TRBJ1-1 | TRBD1 | TRBV7-2 | - | CASRDRDSSLNTEAFF | TGTGCCAGCAGAGATCGGGACAGCTCCCTGAACACTGAAGCTTTCTTT
TRBJ1-2 | - | TRBV29-1 | - | CSVEGRSRDNYGYTF | TGCAGCGTTGAAGGGCGCAGCAGGGACAACTATGGCTACACCTTC
TRBJ1-1 | - | TRBV29-1 | - | CSVELGTEAFF | TGCAGCGTCGAACTAGGCACTGAAGCTTTCTTT
TRBJ2-7 | TRBD2 | TRBV18 | few | CASSRPGGKPSYEQYF | TGTGCCAGCTCCCGACCCGGGGGGAAGCCGTCCTACGAGCAGTACTTC
TRBJ2-5 | - | TRBV5-1 | - | CASSFAGSEETQYF | TGCGCCAGCAGCTTTGCAGGATCTGAAGAGACCCAGTACTTC
TRBJ2-1 | TRBD2 | TRBV15 | - | CATSRAPSGVDNEQFF | TGTGCCACCAGCAGAGCCCCTAGCGGGGTAGACAATGAGCAGTTCTTC
TRBJ2-5 | - | TRBV29-1 | - | CSVGLGGETQYF | TGCAGCGTTGGACTAGGGGGAGAGACCCAGTACTTC
TRBJ2-3 | - | TRBV29-1 | - | CSVTPTTDTQYF | TGCAGCGTTACTCCCACAACAGATACGCAGTATTTT
TRBJ2-2 | - | TRBV29-1 | - | CSAGQMNTGELFF | TGCAGCGCAGGACAGATGAACACCGGGGAGCTGTTTTTT
TRBJ2-5 | TRBD2 | TRBV27 | - | CASSPLGRHETQYF | TGTGCCAGCAGTCCCCTCGGGAGGCACGAGACCCAGTACTTC
TRBJ1-1 | - | TRBV29-1 | - | CSGMNTEAFF | TGCAGCGGGATGAACACTGAAGCTTTCTTT
TRBJ2-3 | TRBD1 | TRBV29-1 | few | CSVVGQGPTDTQYF | TGCAGCGTTGTGGGACAGGGCCCCACAGATACGCAGTATTTT
TRBJ2-5 | TRBD2 | TRBV7-9 | medium-sized | CASSSKRDPGPGTQYF | TGTGCCAGCAGCTCAAAGCGGGACCCCGGGCCTGGGACCCAGTACTTC